A selection of T cell receptor beta chains follows, all from one sample in a study of blood T cell repertoires in COVID-19. Some clones are missing from TCRdb's copy, which holds only in-frame ones; the method was immunoSEQ multiplex PCR. The sample holds 30,000 to 40,000 clones, 75% seen once. Sequencing was done on a sample of peripheral blood. These TCRs come from a man at least 80 years old with active or convalescent COVID-19. Each CDR3 is given with its conserved first and last residue. Fields, in order: V gene, J gene, D gene, clone size, CDR3 DNA, CDR3 protein. A D gene is named only where the DNA matches it firmly. Only part of the rows carry a size: once, few, many, or a class if the clone is expanded.

>TRBV6-5|TRBJ1-2|.|.
TGTGCCAGTAGACAGTACTATGGCTACACCTTC
CASRQYYGYTF
>TRBV7-2|TRBJ2-1|.|.
TGTGCCAGCAGCCCGTACAATGAGCAGTTCTTC
CASSPYNEQFF
>TRBV3-1/TRBV3-2|TRBJ1-2|TRBD1|once
TGTGCCAGCAGCCAAGTACAGGGGTTTGGCTACACCTTC
CASSQVQGFGYTF
>TRBV5-1|TRBJ2-1|TRBD2|once
TGCGCCAGCAGCGGGGACTACGACAATGAGCAGTTCTTC
CASSGDYDNEQFF
>TRBV27|TRBJ2-6|.|.
TGTGCCAGCATGGAGGGTAGGGTTGGGGCCAACGTCCTGACTTTC
CASMEGRVGANVLTF
>TRBV5-1|TRBJ2-3|.|few
TGCGCCAGCAGCTTGGGGGTCGGTGCTAACACAGTTGATACGCAGTATTTT
CASSLGVGANTVDTQYF
>TRBV7-2|TRBJ2-5|TRBD2|.
TGTGCCAGCAGCTCAGCGGGAGGGCCGAGAGAGACCCAGTACTTC
CASSSAGGPRETQYF
>TRBV28|TRBJ2-7|.|few
TGTGCCAGCAGTTTAACGTCGGAGACCTACGAGCAGTACTTC
CASSLTSETYEQYF
>TRBV28|TRBJ2-3|TRBD2|.
TGTGCCAGCAGTTTCGTTGGGCTAGTAAGGGCGGGAGGGCTCACAGATACGCAGTATTTT
CASSFVGLVRAGGLTDTQYF
>TRBV29-1|TRBJ2-1|.|.
TGCAGCGTAGAGTACAATGAGCAGTTCTTC
CSVEYNEQFF
>TRBV7-2|TRBJ2-3|.|medium-sized
TGTGCCAGCAGCACAAAAGGGGATCCATGGGGCGGCACAGATACGCAGTATTTT
CASSTKGDPWGGTDTQYF
>TRBV19|TRBJ1-2|.|once
TGTGCCAGTAGTCCTTCAGGGGTCGAGGTCTATGGCTACACCTTC
CASSPSGVEVYGYTF
>TRBV5-6|TRBJ1-6|.|.
TGTGCCAGCAGCATAGGACACAGCTCCTATAATTCACCCCTCCACTTT
CASSIGHSSYNSPLHF
>TRBV5-1|TRBJ1-1|TRBD1|once
TGCGCCAGCAGCCCAAATCCGGGACAGCTGAACACTGAAGCTTTCTTT
CASSPNPGQLNTEAFF
>TRBV29-1|TRBJ1-4|.|.
TGCAGCGTTGAAGGGGCGTCCGGGGGAACTAATGAAAAACTGTTTTTT
CSVEGASGGTNEKLFF
>TRBV3-1/TRBV3-2|TRBJ2-2|.|.
TGTGCCAGCAGCCAAGTTCGGGAACCCCCTTTGGAGACCGGGGAGCTGTTTTTT
CASSQVREPPLETGELFF
>TRBV5-6|TRBJ1-4|TRBD1|.
TGTGCCAGCAGCTTGGGGACAGGGATAGCTGCAACTAATGAAAAACTGTTTTTT
CASSLGTGIAATNEKLFF
>TRBV6-5|TRBJ2-3|.|.
TGTGCCAGCAGTTACTCGAGACTTGGCACAGATACGCAGTATTTT
CASSYSRLGTDTQYF
>TRBV2|TRBJ2-2|TRBD1|.
TGTGCCAGCAGGGGACAGCCCACCGGGGAGCTGTTTTTT
CASRGQPTGELFF
>TRBV27|TRBJ1-2|TRBD1|.
TGTGCCAGCAGTTTAGGACAGGGGGGTTTTTACTATGGCTACACCTTC
CASSLGQGGFYYGYTF
>TRBV5-6|TRBJ1-2|.|once
TGTGCCAGCAGCTTGGTGGGGGCGGATGGCTACACCTTC
CASSLVGADGYTF
>TRBV30|TRBJ2-7|TRBD1|.
TGTGCCTGGGGGACAGTGGTCTACGAGCAGTACTTC
CAWGTVVYEQYF
>TRBV18|TRBJ2-3|.|once
TGTGCCAGCTCACCTCCAGGAATGGACACAGATACGCAGTATTTT
CASSPPGMDTDTQYF
>TRBV19|TRBJ1-2|TRBD1|once
TGTGCCAGTAGTACGGACGCCGGGACAGGGGTAGATGGCTACACCTTC
CASSTDAGTGVDGYTF
>TRBV6-2/TRBV6-3|TRBJ2-7|TRBD2|.
TGTGCCAGCAGTAAGGGAGGACTAGCGGGAGGCAGGTACCCCTACGAGCAGTACTTC
CASSKGGLAGGRYPYEQYF
>TRBV10-3|TRBJ1-2|.|.
TGTGCCATCAGTGAGGTATCACTTTCTTACACCTTC
CAISEVSLSYTF
>TRBV6-6|TRBJ1-5|TRBD1|.
TGTGCCAGCAGCCGCGGACAGGGAGGTAATCAGCCCCAGCATTTT
CASSRGQGGNQPQHF
>TRBV7-9|TRBJ2-2|.|.
TGTGCCAGCAGCGCGACTAGTATATCCGGGGAGCTGTTTTTT
CASSATSISGELFF
>TRBV7-2|TRBJ2-2|.|few
TGTGCCAGCAGCCAATCCATTTCTAGCGTTTATAAGAACACCGGGGAGCTGTTTTTT
CASSQSISSVYKNTGELFF
>TRBV9|TRBJ1-2|.|few
TGTGCCAGCAGCGTAGCTTCCCAGATCACCAGCTATGGCTACACCTTC
CASSVASQITSYGYTF
>TRBV5-1|TRBJ2-2|.|.
TGCGCCAGCAGCTTGGTCCAGGGCACCGGGGAGCTGTTTTTT
CASSLVQGTGELFF
>TRBV2|TRBJ2-4|TRBD2|.
TGTGCCGTCCAGGGAAGCGGGAGCGGCAATTTGCAGTGGGCCAAAAACATTCAGTACTTC
CAVQGSGSGNLQWAKNIQYF
>TRBV7-9|TRBJ1-5|TRBD1|.
TGTGCCAGCAGACGACAGGGTGAAAGCAATCAGCCCCAGCATTTT
CASRRQGESNQPQHF
>TRBV7-9|TRBJ1-5|.|.
TGTGCCAGCAGCGCGTCAGGGAATCAGCCCCAGCATTTT
CASSASGNQPQHF
>TRBV13|TRBJ1-2|TRBD1|.
TGTGCCAGCAGCTTTACCGGGACAGGGATCTACACCTTC
CASSFTGTGIYTF
>TRBV18|TRBJ2-1|TRBD2|once
TGTGCCAGCTCACCACGTAGCGGGAGGGCTGTCGTTGGTGAGCAGTTCTTC
CASSPRSGRAVVGEQFF
>TRBV6-5|TRBJ2-1|TRBD1|.
TGTGCCACCAAACCCGGACAGGGTTACAATGAGCAGTTCTTC
CATKPGQGYNEQFF
>TRBV19|TRBJ2-7|TRBD1|once
TGTGCCAGTAGTATAGCCGGGACAGGGAACTACGAGCAGTACTTC
CASSIAGTGNYEQYF
>TRBV6-5|TRBJ2-7|.|.
TGTGCCAGCAGTTACGTATACTCCTACGAGCAGTACTTC
CASSYVYSYEQYF
>TRBV19|TRBJ2-7|TRBD1|.
TGTGCCAGTAGTGACAGGGGGGGGAGCTCCTACGAGCAGTACTTC
CASSDRGGSSYEQYF
>TRBV28|TRBJ2-5|.|.
TGTGCCAGCAGTTTAGCGGGGCTCCAAGAGACCCAGTACTTC
CASSLAGLQETQYF
>TRBV24-1|TRBJ1-5|.|.
TGTGCCACCAGTGATTCGGGTACCCTCTGGCCCCAGCATTTT
CATSDSGTLWPQHF
>TRBV9|TRBJ2-2|.|once
TGTGCCAGCAGCGTTACACAGGCCCGGGCCGGGGAGCTGTTTTTT
CASSVTQARAGELFF
>TRBV4-2|TRBJ2-7|TRBD1|.
TGTGCCAGCAGCCAGCCCCCGGGACAGGTCTCCTACGAGCAGTACTTC
CASSQPPGQVSYEQYF
>TRBV7-9|TRBJ2-3|TRBD2|.
TGTGCCAGCAGCTCGGGGACTAGCGGGTTAGCAGATACGCAGTATTTT
CASSSGTSGLADTQYF
>TRBV7-8|TRBJ1-4|.|.
TGTGCCAGCAGCTTAGCACTTCGGGCAACTAATGAAAAACTGTTTTTT
CASSLALRATNEKLFF
>TRBV27|TRBJ2-3|TRBD2|.
TGTGCCAGCAAAAAAACTAGCGGGAGAACGGATACGCAGTATTTT
CASKKTSGRTDTQYF
>TRBV7-2|TRBJ2-1|TRBD2|once
TGTGCCACCAAGCGGACTAGCGATTACAATGAGCAGTTCTTC
CATKRTSDYNEQFF
>TRBV10-1|TRBJ2-2|TRBD1|.
TGCGCCAGCTCTCGGGACAGTAACACCGGGGAGCTGTTTTTT
CASSRDSNTGELFF
>TRBV5-8|TRBJ2-7|.|.
TGTGCCAGCAGCTTGGGAGGGTCGGCCTACGAGCAGTACTTC
CASSLGGSAYEQYF
>TRBV3-1/TRBV3-2|TRBJ1-1|TRBD1|.
TGTGCCAGCAGCCATGAAGGACAGGGCACTGAAGCTTTCTTT
CASSHEGQGTEAFF
>TRBV28|TRBJ2-5|.|.
TGTGCCAGCAGTTATTTTACACGAGCGGCACAAGAGACCCAGTACTTC
CASSYFTRAAQETQYF
>TRBV19|TRBJ2-3|TRBD2|.
TGTGCCAGTAGGCTAGCGGGAGGGCCGGGCGATACGCAGTATTTT
CASRLAGGPGDTQYF
>TRBV27|TRBJ1-3|.|.
TGTGCCAGCAGTTTATCCCCAGGCTCTGGAAACACCATATATTTT
CASSLSPGSGNTIYF
>TRBV6-5|TRBJ2-7|TRBD1|.
TGTGCCAGCAGTAGACAGGGGGGGGAGCAGTACTTC
CASSRQGGEQYF